This T cell receptor (beta chain) was sequenced during a study of control samples from healthy donors and cancer patients. Sequencing was performed with immunoSEQ multiplex PCR; in TCRdb, only in-frame clones are kept and a portion is missing. Here the sample spans about 71,000 clones, under 90% being singletons. CDR3 length equals 12 residues. Trimming took off 4 bases at V and 7 bases at J, with 11 bases between the two ends. Germline-derived CDR1 and CDR2 are SNHLY and FYNNEI. The TCR was taken from a man aged 60 to 69 with lung cancer. What was sequenced was PBMCs. The V and J genes are TRBV2 and TRBJ2-7; TRBD1 might be the D (5 bases). The CDR3 sequence: CASSVLGLEQYV. The CDR3 nucleotides read TGTGCCAGCAGTGTTTTGGGGCTAGAGCAGTACGTC.